This T cell receptor beta chain is from a study of T cell responses to AZD1222 COVID-19 vaccine. Across the whole study: Second-dose groups at about 4 or about 12 weeks were pooled.

Clones were read by immunoSEQ multiplex PCR, and TCRdb kept only the in-frame ones, dropping some. The sample carries tens of thousands of clones, 85% recorded once. Germline V gives CDR1 MDHEN, CDR2 SYDVKM. The CDR3 spans 13 residues. Trimming took 4 bases from V and 7 from J, leaving 13 bases between them. Study-level points and caveats: Scientists sampled the repertoires only once the peak T cell response had passed. Close to half of spike-specific TCRs reportedly recognize unmutated variant regions.

A note on this clone: The target antigen is unknown.

The material sequenced was peripheral blood, taken on day 0 of AZD1222 vaccination. This TCR was sampled from an adult in good health. V and J are TRBV28 and TRBJ1-2; possible D gene TRBD1, 6 bases. As DNA, the CDR3 is TGTGCCAGCAGTTCTCCTCGACAGGTTGGCTACACCTTC. Its protein is CASSSPRQVGYTF.